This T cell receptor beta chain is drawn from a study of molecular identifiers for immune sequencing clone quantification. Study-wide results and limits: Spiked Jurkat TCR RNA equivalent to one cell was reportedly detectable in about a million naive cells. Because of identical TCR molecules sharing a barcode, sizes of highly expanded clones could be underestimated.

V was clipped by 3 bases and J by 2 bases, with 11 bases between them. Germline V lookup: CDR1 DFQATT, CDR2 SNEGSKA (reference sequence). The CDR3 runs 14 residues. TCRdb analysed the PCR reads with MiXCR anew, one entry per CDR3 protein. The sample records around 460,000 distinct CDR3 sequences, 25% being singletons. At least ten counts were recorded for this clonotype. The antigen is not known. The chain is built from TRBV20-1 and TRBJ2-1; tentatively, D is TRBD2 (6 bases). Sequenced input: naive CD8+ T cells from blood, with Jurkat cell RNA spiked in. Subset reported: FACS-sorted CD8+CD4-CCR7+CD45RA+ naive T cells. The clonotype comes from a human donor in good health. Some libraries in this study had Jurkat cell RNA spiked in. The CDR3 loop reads CSARGSGTYNEQFF. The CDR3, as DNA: TGCAGTGCTAGGGGTAGCGGAACCTACAATGAGCAGTTCTTC.